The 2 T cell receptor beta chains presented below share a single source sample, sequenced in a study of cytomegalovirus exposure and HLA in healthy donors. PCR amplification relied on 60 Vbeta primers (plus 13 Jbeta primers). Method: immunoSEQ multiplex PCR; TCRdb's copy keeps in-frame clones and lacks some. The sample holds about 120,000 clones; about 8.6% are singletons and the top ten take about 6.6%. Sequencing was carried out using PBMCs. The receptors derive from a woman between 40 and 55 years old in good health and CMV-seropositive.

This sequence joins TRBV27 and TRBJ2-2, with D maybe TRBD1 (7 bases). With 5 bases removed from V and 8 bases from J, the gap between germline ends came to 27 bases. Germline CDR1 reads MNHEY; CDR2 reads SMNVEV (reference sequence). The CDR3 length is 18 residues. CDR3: CASSPSSGTAGKAGELFF. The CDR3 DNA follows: TGTGCCAGCAGTCCTTCATCCGGGACAGCGGGCAAGGCGGGGGAGCTGTTTTTT.

The CDR3 protein is CASSYGLASYEQFF. The DNA of the CDR3 is TGTGCCAGCAGTTACGGACTAGCGAGTTATGAGCAGTTCTTC. V is TRBV27 and J is TRBJ2-1; 9 nucleotides line up with TRBD2. Germline trimming cut 4 bases from V and 8 bases from J; bases unmatched to any gene: 6. There are 14 residues in the CDR3. Germline CDR1 MNHEY, CDR2 SMNVEV (reference sequence).